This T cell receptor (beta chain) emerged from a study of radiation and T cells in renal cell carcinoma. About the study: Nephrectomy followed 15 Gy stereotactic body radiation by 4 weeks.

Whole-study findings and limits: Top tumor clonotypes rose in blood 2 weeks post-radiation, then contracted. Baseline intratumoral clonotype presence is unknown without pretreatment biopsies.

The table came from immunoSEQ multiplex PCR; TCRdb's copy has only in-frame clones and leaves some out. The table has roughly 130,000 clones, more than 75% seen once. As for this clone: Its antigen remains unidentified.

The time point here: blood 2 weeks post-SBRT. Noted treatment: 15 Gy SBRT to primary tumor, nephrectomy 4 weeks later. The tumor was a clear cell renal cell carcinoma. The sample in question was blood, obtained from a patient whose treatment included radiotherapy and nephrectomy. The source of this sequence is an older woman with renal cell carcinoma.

CDR3 region: CASSASGTPGYNEQFF. In DNA form, the CDR3 reads TGTGCCAGCAGCGCCTCCGGGACCCCCGGCTACAATGAGCAGTTCTTC. The J gene is TRBJ2-1, the V gene TRBV7-9; D possibly matches TRBD1 or TRBD2 (5 bases each). CDR3 length: 16 amino acids. Germline values: CDR1 SEHNR, CDR2 FQNEAQ (reference sequence). V lost 5 bases and J lost 3, with 17 bases in between. Full variable domain (rest looked up from reference TRBV7-9 and TRBJ2-1): DTGVSQNPRHKITKRGQNVTFRCDPISEHNRLYWYRQTLGQGPEFLTYFQNEAQLEKSRLLSDRFSAERPKGSFSTLEIQRTEQGDSAMYLCASSASGTPGYNEQFFGPGTRLTVL.